This T cell receptor (beta chain) was sequenced in a study of neurological immune-mediated disorders. With 7 bases removed from V and 6 bases from J, the gap between germline ends came to 16 bases. The CDR3 consists of 15 residues. This clonotype was recorded many times. From the 5' RACE reads, TCRdb called clonotypes with MiXCR, one entry per CDR3 protein. Of over 65,000 distinct CDR3 sequences listed, roughly 9.9% are singletons. The clonotype originates from a man aged 50 to 60 in good health. The sample consisted of PBMCs. The chain is built from TRBV12-3 or TRBV12-4 and TRBJ1-6; D is undetermined. The CDR3 nucleotides read TGTGCCAGCACCCTTTCGGGAGTCAGTAATTCACCCCTCCACTTT. This gives the protein CASTLSGVSNSPLHF.